This T cell receptor beta chain was obtained from a study of T-cell reconstitution after alpha-beta-depleted transplantation in children. Study results and limitations: At around two months after transplant, the alpha-beta T cells were reportedly derived from several hundred expanded clones that came from non-depleted graft cells. A year post-transplant, T-cell counts and diversity derived mostly from newly produced T cells. For some patients, TCRbeta diversity was high at day 60 because of recipient T cells and thymic progenitors that survived.

This CDR3 has 12 residues. Germline V gene sequence: CDR1 MNHNS, CDR2 SASEGT. The V and J ends lost 4 bases and 4 bases respectively, with 6 bases between them. Preparation of the TCRbeta library was carried out with unique molecular identifiers. TCRdb reprocessed the PCR reads via MiXCR and lists one record per CDR3 protein. Of 300,000 to 350,000 distinct CDR3 sequences detected, more than 20% appear once; the ten largest clones hold approximately 11%. A note on this clonotype: The antigen remains unidentified.

The sample was PBMCs, mostly from graft donor cells, taken 180 days after TCRalphabeta/CD19-depleted stem cell transplant. This receptor was taken from a male patient younger than 18 who had a stem cell transplant for acute lymphoblastic leukemia, so the T cells may come from the graft donor. The chain combines TRBV6-1 with TRBJ2-3; D is unclear. CDR3 DNA: TGTGCCAGCAGTGCTTTAGCAGATACGCAGTATTTT. It is translated as CASSALADTQYF.